This T cell receptor beta chain was found in a study of Tregs in tolerant kidney transplant recipients. The CDR3 is made up of 13 amino acids. Trimming took 4 bases from V and 8 from J, leaving 13 bases between them. Germline CDR1 is SGHRS and CDR2 is YFSETQ. Assay: immunoSEQ multiplex PCR; the TCRdb copy retains only in-frame clones and omits some. This table holds roughly 69,000 clones, less than 90% found once. V and J are TRBV5-1 and TRBJ1-3; D is possibly TRBD1 (5 bases). The clonotype was recovered from a human donor who received a combined kidney and bone marrow transplant. The specimen was CD4+ T cells from blood, collected before the transplant. The CDR3 reads CASSPAQADTIYF. In DNA form, the CDR3 reads TGCGCCAGCAGCCCGGCACAGGCGGACACCATATATTTT.